This T cell receptor (beta chain) was retrieved from a study of technical replicates of blood from a few donors. Clones were sequenced by immunoSEQ multiplex PCR, and TCRdb holds only the in-frame ones, with some missing. In the table there are 70,000 or so clones, over 95% of which are singletons. The trim removed 3 bases at V and 4 bases at J, leaving 12 bases unmatched. CDR1 is SGHTS and CDR2 is YDEGEE in the germline V gene. This CDR3 region has 16 residues. The sample comprised T cells isolated from PBMCs. This clonotype was sampled from a human donor in good health. The chain is built from TRBV5-8 and TRBJ2-7, with TRBD2 matching over 8 bases. The CDR3 DNA reads TGTGCCAGCAGCTCCCGTGGGGGCGGGAGGTCTTACGAGCAGTACTTC. Protein product: CASSSRGGGRSYEQYF.